The T cell receptor (beta chain) described here comes from a study of T-cell reconstitution after alpha-beta-depleted transplantation in children (dated by TCRdb to the mid-2010s). In terms of the full investigation: Using TCR repertoire profiling, the study followed T-cell immune reconstitution in a quantitative way in children after TCRalphabeta/CD19-depleted allogeneic hematopoietic cell transplantation. Broader findings and caveats from the paper: In some patients, the high TCRbeta diversity seen at day 60 was put down to recipient T cells and intrathymic progenitors that had survived conditioning. About two months after transplant, the apparently early recovery of alphabetaT-cell counts reportedly depended on just several hundred clones that had expanded rapidly and came from non-depleted graft cells. The frequencies of hyperexpanded clones fell over the following months, and after one year, T-cell counts and TCRbeta diversity were mostly attributed to newly produced T cells.

The CDR3, from cysteine to phenylalanine, totals 16 residues. The sequence is cut down to CDR3 DNA, 48 bases in frame from base 1. The V end gives up 8 bases and the J end 0 bases, leaving 7 bases in the junction not matched to a gene. For CDR1 and CDR2, the germline V gene lists SGHRS and YFSETQ. This clonotype has just one count. What this receptor recognizes is not known. No base quality information exists; no much larger clone differs at one position. Library preparation was by PCR. For sequencing, an Illumina HiSeq 2500 was employed. To normalize quantification of the TCRbeta repertoire, the TCR libraries were built with molecular barcoding that relied on unique molecular identifiers. TCRdb's own reprocessing of the public reads used fastp at Q25 and MiXCR and kept productive beta chains. Entries are consolidated by CDR3 protein sequence, retaining the most common genes and DNA. Across this sample there are fewer than 750,000 distinct CDR3 sequences, with 25% to 30% seen only once. Of the sample, about a third falls within the top ten clones.

The meaning of the sample's treatment or condition label: allogeneic hematopoietic cell transplantation with graft depleted of TCRalphabeta T cells and CD19 B cells. TCRalphabeta/CD19-depleted allogeneic hematopoietic cell grafts were given to the transplant recipients, all of whom were children. This receptor chain uses TRBV5-1 and TRBJ2-6; the central 8 bases match TRBD1. The sample consisted of PBMCs, taken before TCRalphabeta/CD19-depleted stem cell transplant. The origin of this receptor is a boy in the first two years of life with Wiskott-Aldrich syndrome, due to receive a stem cell transplant. The CDR3 region: CASGTGDLSGANVLTF. The bases read TGCGCCAGTGGGACAGGTGACCTCTCTGGGGCCAACGTCCTGACTTTC. The variable domain in full, with residues beyond the CDR3 obtained from the reference TRBV5-1 and TRBJ2-6 genes, is KAGVTQTPRYLIKTRGQQVTLSCSPISGHRSVSWYQQTPGQGLQFLFEYFSETQRNKGNFPGRFSGRQFSNSRSEMNVSTLELGDSALYLCASGTGDLSGANVLTFGAGSRLTVL.